This T cell receptor (beta chain) was sequenced during a study of vaccination and CD4 T cells after COVID-19 (dated 2022 in TCRdb). Turning to the overall study: Convalescent patients had a positive SARS-CoV-2 result on nasal swab PCR, and of these patients, about ten had mild disease and one had severe disease. Participants got two doses of the Pfizer-BioNTech BNT162b2 vaccine (n=8) or two doses of the Moderna mRNA-1273 vaccine (n=2). As controls, cultures received a CEFX viral epitope pool (the positive control), an HIV-1 Nef peptide pool (the negative control), or no peptide at all. Six males and four females were included in the convalescent cohort, with two Hispanic individuals, seven Caucasians, two Asians and one multiracial person represented. In roughly 11 COVID-19 convalescent patients and a few infection-naive healthy vaccine recipients, the spike-specific CD4+ TCR repertoire before mRNA vaccination was compared with the repertoire after mRNA vaccination. Culture stimuli were overlapping spike peptide pools from SARS-CoV-2 and from the common cold coronaviruses HCoV-NL63, HCoV-OC43 and HCoV-229E. Post-COVID blood samples were collected from convalescent patients a median of roughly 100 days after diagnosis, with a range of roughly 35 to 161 days. The time from the second vaccine dose to post-vaccine blood sampling had a median of roughly 70 days and ranged from about 13 to 250 days.

The library was produced with PCR. At the Johns Hopkins FTIC core, DNA from the cultured CD4+ T cells underwent TCR sequencing with the Oncomine TCR Beta short-read assay. The QIAamp micro DNA kit was used to extract genomic DNA from the cultured CD4+ T cells. Oncomine TCR Beta libraries from cultured CD4+ T cells were pooled using unique dual indexes and sequenced on an Illumina iSeq 100. As for the original processing: Non-productive sequences were removed, and CDR3s that did not start with C, did not end with F or W, or were shorter than 7 amino acids were discarded. Antigen-specific clonotypes were identified with the MANAFEST web application by comparing peptide-stimulated wells with reference and other culture wells. For a clone to be called positive, the clone needed an FDR below 0.05, an odds ratio above 5, and a productive frequency above 0.1% in at least two of three replicate wells. Clonotypes that were significantly expanded in both SARS-CoV-2 spike wells and at least one common cold coronavirus spike condition were defined as cross-reactive. Similarity between CDR3 sequences was evaluated in R version 3.6.1 using Levenshtein distances (stringdist) and unrooted phylogenetic trees (ape). Clones were called with MiXCR by TCRdb after fastp trimmed the public reads at Q25, and only in-frame beta chains were retained. Every entry covers one CDR3 protein and lists the most common genes and DNA from its rows. The V and J calls, along with clone size, are taken from TCRdb and not from the paper's own processing. Across this sample there are about 15,000 distinct CDR3 sequences, with about half seen only once. The ten largest make up 16% of the sample.

For CDR1 and CDR2, the germline V gene (reference sequence) lists SEHNR and FQNEAQ. Compared with germline, V lacks 2 bases and J lacks 6 bases; bases without a gene match: 5. Inclusive of the bounding cysteine and phenylalanine, the CDR3 is 14 residues long. Just the 42-base CDR3 DNA is kept, in frame starting at base 1. About this clonotype itself: Which antigen it targets is not known. Per-nucleotide qualities are absent, and no much larger clonotype sits a single base away.

Taken with the paper, the label for treatment or condition translates to: roughly 11-day PBMC culture with coronavirus spike peptide pools or control peptides (ViraFEST assay). To expand antigen-specific T cells with peptide pools and then pick out the expanded clonotypes through TCR sequencing, the study relied on the ViraFEST assay. The convalescent patients' positive SARS-CoV-2 PCR tests were from March to December 2020, which was before the Alpha, Beta and Delta variants emerged in the United States. Each well held more than 1.5 million PBMCs cultured in IMDM containing roughly 5.4% human AB serum and approximately 9.8 IU/ml IL-2, with 8.5 to 10 ug/ml peptide pools added. Half of the culture medium was replaced with fresh IL-2-containing medium on days 3 and 7. After around 11 days of culture, CD4+ T cells were isolated by negative selection with the EasySep CD4+ T cell isolation kit. Ficoll-Paque Plus gradient centrifugation was used to isolate PBMCs from whole blood, and the isolated PBMCs were then either used fresh or cryopreserved at -140C. Each culture condition was generally run in triplicate wells.

What the authors observed across the whole study: Among convalescent patients, a median about 86% of the SARS-CoV-2-reactive clones seen after vaccination appeared only after vaccination, which suggests priming specific to the vaccine. The study included relatively few convalescent patients and did not analyze early timepoints after natural infection. The median number of SARS-CoV-2-reactive clonotypes rose from around 21 after infection to 38 after vaccination, but the change was not significant. Of the vaccine-specific clones found in convalescent patients, nearly all (304 of 307) were mono-reactive for SARS-CoV-2 spike instead of being cross-reactive with common cold coronaviruses.

Sequenced here: CD4+ T cells from blood, cultured in vitro, sampled before SARS-CoV-2 vaccination. This chain joins TRBV7-9 to TRBJ2-7; TRBD1 matches 9 bases in the middle. The TCR comes from a human donor who had recovered from COVID-19. Read as DNA, the sequence is TGTGCCAGCAGCTTAACAGGGGGCCAGCGCGAGCAGTACTTC. The resulting protein is CASSLTGGQREQYF.